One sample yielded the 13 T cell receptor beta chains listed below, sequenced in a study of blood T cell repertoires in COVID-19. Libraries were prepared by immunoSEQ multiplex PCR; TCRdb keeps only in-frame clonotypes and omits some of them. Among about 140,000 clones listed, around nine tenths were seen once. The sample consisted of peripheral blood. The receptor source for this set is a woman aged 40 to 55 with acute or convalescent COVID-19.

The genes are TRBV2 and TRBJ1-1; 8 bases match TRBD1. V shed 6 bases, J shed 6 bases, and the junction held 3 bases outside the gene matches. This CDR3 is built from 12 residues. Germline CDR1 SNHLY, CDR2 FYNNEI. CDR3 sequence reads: CASRRQGSEAFF. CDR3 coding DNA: TGTGCCAGCAGAAGACAGGGGTCTGAAGCTTTCTTT.

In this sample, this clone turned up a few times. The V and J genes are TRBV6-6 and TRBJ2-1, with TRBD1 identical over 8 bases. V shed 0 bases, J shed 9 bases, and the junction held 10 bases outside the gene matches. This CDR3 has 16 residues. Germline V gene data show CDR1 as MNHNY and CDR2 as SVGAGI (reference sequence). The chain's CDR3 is CASSYSWGQAFGEQFF. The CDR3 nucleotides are TGTGCCAGCAGTTACTCTTGGGGACAGGCCTTCGGTGAGCAGTTCTTC.

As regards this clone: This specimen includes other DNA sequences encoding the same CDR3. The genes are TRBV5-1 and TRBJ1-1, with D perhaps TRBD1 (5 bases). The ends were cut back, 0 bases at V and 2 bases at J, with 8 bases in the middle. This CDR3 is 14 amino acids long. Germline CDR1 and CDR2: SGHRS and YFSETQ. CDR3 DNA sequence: TGCGCCAGCAGCTTGGCGGGGGGAAACACTGAAGCTTTCTTT. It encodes CASSLAGGNTEAFF.

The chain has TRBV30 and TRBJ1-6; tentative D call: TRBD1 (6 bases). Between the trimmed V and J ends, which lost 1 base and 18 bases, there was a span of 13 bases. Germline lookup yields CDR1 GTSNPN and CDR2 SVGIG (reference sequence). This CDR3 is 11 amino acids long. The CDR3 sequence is CAWSADSRSHF. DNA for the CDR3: TGTGCCTGGAGTGCGGACAGCAGGAGCCACTTT.

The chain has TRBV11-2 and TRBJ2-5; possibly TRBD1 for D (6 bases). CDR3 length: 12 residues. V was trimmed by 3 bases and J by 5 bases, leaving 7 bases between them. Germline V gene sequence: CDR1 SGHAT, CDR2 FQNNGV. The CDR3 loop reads CASSFRGETQYF. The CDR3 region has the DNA TGTGCCAGCAGCTTTAGGGGGGAGACCCAGTACTTC.

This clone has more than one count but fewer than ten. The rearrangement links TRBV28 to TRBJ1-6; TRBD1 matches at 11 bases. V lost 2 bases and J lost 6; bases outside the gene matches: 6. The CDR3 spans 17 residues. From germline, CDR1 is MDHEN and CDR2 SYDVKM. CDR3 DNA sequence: TGTGCCAGCAGTTTAGGGATCGGGACAGGGGGTAATTCACCCCTCCACTTT. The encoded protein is CASSLGIGTGGNSPLHF.

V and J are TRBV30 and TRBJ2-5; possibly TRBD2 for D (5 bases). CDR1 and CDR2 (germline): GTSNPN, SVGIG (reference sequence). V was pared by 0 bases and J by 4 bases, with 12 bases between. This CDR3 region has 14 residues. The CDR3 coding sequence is TGTGCCTGGAGTGTTGGTTGGGCGGGAGAGACCCAGTACTTC. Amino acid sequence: CAWSVGWAGETQYF.

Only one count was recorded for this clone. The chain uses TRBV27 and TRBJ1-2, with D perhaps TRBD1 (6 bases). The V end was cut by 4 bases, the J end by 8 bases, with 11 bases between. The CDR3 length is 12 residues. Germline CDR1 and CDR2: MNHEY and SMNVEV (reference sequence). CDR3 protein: CASSYTGQGYTF. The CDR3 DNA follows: TGTGCCAGCAGTTACACAGGGCAGGGCTACACCTTC.

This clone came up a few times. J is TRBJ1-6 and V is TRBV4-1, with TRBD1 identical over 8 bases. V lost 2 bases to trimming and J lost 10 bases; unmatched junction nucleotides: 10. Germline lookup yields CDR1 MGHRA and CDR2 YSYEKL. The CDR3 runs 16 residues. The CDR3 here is CASSQPGQGKGSPLHF. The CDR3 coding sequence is TGCGCCAGCAGCCAACCTGGACAGGGAAAAGGATCACCCCTCCACTTT.

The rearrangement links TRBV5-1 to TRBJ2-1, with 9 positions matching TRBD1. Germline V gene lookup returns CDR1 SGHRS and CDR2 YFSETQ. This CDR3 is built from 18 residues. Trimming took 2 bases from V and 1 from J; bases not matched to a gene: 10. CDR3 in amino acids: CASSFPDRGQQSYNEQFF. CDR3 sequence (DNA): TGCGCCAGCAGCTTCCCGGACAGGGGCCAACAATCCTACAATGAGCAGTTCTTC.

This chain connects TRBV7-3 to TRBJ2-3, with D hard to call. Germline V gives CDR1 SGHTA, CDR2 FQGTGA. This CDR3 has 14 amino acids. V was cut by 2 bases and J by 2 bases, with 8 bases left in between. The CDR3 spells CASSLFLNTDTQYF. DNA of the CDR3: TGTGCCAGCAGCTTATTTCTTAACACAGATACGCAGTATTTT.

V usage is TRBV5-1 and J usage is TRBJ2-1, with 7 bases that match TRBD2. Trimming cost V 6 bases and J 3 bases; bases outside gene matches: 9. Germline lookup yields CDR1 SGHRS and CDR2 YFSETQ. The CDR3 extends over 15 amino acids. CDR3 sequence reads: CASNQPSGYYNEQFF. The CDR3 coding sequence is TGCGCCAGCAACCAGCCTAGCGGTTACTACAATGAGCAGTTCTTC.

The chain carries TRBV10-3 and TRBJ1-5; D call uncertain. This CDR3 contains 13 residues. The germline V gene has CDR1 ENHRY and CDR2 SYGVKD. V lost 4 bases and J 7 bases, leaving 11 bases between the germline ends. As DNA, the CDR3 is TGTGCCATCAGTGCCGCCAGCGGGCAGCCCCAGCATTTT. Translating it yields CAISAASGQPQHF.